One and the same sample provided the 25 T cell receptor beta chains below, sequenced in a study of somatic mutations in T cells in chronic GVHD. Measured with immunoSEQ multiplex PCR; TCRdb has only the in-frame clones, and not every one. The sample comprises around 13,000 clones, approximately 80% of which are singletons, and approximately 31% rests with the top ten. The sample consisted of Vbeta20-negative CD4+ T cells from blood. The receptors were gathered from a male patient between 50 and 60 years old with chronic graft-versus-host disease. Some T cells may originate from the graft donor.

V and J are TRBV10-3 and TRBJ2-5, with D perhaps matching TRBD2 (7 bases). The V gene's germline CDR1 is ENHRY and CDR2 SYGVKD. The V and J ends lost 10 bases and 2 bases respectively, with 17 bases between them. The CDR3 runs to 14 residues. CDR3 amino acids: CATKGGGSQETQYF. The CDR3 DNA sequence: TGTGCCACCAAAGGGGGAGGGTCGCAAGAGACCCAGTACTTC.

This clone is hyperexpanded by share. The chain has TRBV6-5 and TRBJ1-5; 9 positions agree with TRBD1. With 5 bases clipped from V and 2 bases from J, the junction kept 1 base outside the gene matches. CDR3 size: 14 residues. Germline CDR1 and CDR2: MNHEY and SVGAGI. As DNA, the CDR3 is TGTGCCAGCAGTACAGGGGGCGGCAATCAGCCCCAGCATTTT. Protein product: CASSTGGGNQPQHF.

The chain couples TRBV18 to TRBJ2-1, with unresolved D. This CDR3 spans 13 amino acids. The V end lost 3 bases, the J end lost 4 bases, and 7 bases lay between the germline ends. Germline CDR1 reads KGHSH; CDR2 reads LQKENI. The CDR3 DNA is TGTGCCAGCTCACCCTCTGCGTACAATGAGCAGTTCTTC. As protein: CASSPSAYNEQFF.

V and J are TRBV9 and TRBJ1-3; 9 nucleotides match TRBD1. This CDR3 has 19 amino acids. Germline-derived CDR1 and CDR2 are SGDLS and YYNGEE. Trimming at V came to 3 bases and at J to 3 bases, leaving 16 bases not matched to a gene. In nucleotides, the CDR3 is TGTGCCAGCAGCGCACAGAACCCGGGACAGGGTGTTGGTGGAAACACCATATATTTT. Encoded protein: CASSAQNPGQGVGGNTIYF.

The chain recombines TRBV6-1 with TRBJ2-5; 9 nucleotides agree with TRBD2. This CDR3 has 15 amino acids. The germline CDR1 and CDR2 sequences are MNHNS and SASEGT. CDR3 region: CVSSRLAGVEETQYF. In DNA, the CDR3 is TGTGTTAGCAGTCGGTTAGCGGGAGTTGAAGAGACCCAGTACTTC.

The chain is built from TRBV28 and TRBJ2-5; maybe TRBD2 (5 bases). This CDR3 has 14 residues. V was trimmed by 2 bases and J by 6 bases, leaving 13 bases between them. Germline V gives CDR1 MDHEN, CDR2 SYDVKM. The CDR3 region has the DNA TGTGCCAGCAGTTTACCCCAGCGGTGGAAGACCCAGTACTTC. It codes for CASSLPQRWKTQYF.

This clone was observed a handful of times. The rearrangement joins TRBV10-3 to TRBJ2-7, with 8 bases fitting TRBD2. CDR1 and CDR2 (germline): ENHRY, SYGVKD. The CDR3 spans 16 residues. V shed 3 bases and J 5 bases; nucleotides not matched to a gene: 12. The CDR3 sequence: CAISDPNRGSGDEQYF. The CDR3 region has the DNA TGTGCCATCAGTGACCCAAATCGTGGTAGCGGGGACGAGCAGTACTTC.

The chain links TRBV19 to TRBJ2-1, with D tentatively TRBD2 (6 bases). V shed 7 bases and J shed 6 bases, with 16 bases lying between them. Germline V gives CDR1 LNHDA, CDR2 SQIVND (reference sequence). CDR3 length equals 14 residues. The CDR3 DNA is TGTGCCAGTAAGGGCACCCATAGCGGCAATGAGCAGTTCTTC. Its translation: CASKGTHSGNEQFF.

The V call is TRBV2, the J call TRBJ1-5, with D maybe TRBD1 (5 bases). V was trimmed by 4 bases and J by 1 base, leaving 8 bases between them. The CDR3 is 14 residues long. Germline V gives CDR1 SNHLY, CDR2 FYNNEI. The DNA of the CDR3 is TGTGCCAGCAGTGGCAGGGTAAGCAATCAGCCCCAGCATTTT. Translated: CASSGRVSNQPQHF.

The J gene is TRBJ2-1, the V gene TRBV7-3; D perhaps matches TRBD1 (5 bases). This CDR3 is 14 amino acids long. Germline-derived CDR1 and CDR2 are SGHTA and FQGTGA. Deletions cut 4 bases from V and 8 bases from J, with 15 bases between. The CDR3 loop reads CASSSSRAHDEQFF. In nucleotides, the CDR3 is TGTGCCAGCAGCTCCAGCAGGGCCCACGATGAGCAGTTCTTC.

The chain combines TRBV27 with TRBJ1-5; 7 nucleotides line up with TRBD1. The CDR3 is 20 residues long. The germline CDR1 and CDR2 sequences are MNHEY and SMNVEV (reference sequence). V lost 0 bases, J lost 0 bases, and 14 bases stayed unmatched. CDR3 residues: CASSLSIRDSRDNSNQPQHF. DNA of the CDR3: TGTGCCAGCAGTTTATCAATCCGGGACAGCCGAGATAATAGCAATCAGCCCCAGCATTTT.

The J gene is TRBJ2-2, the V gene TRBV7-3, with D possibly TRBD1 on 6 matching bases. Trimming cost V 3 bases and J 8 bases, with 22 bases left between them. The V gene's germline CDR1 is SGHTA and CDR2 FQGTGA. The CDR3 length is 17 residues. The CDR3 region is CASSFPTDSLSGGELFF. CDR3 nucleotides: TGTGCCAGCAGCTTCCCCACGGACAGCTTAAGTGGGGGGGAGCTGTTTTTT.

This chain connects TRBV9 to TRBJ2-7, with no clear D. V lost 0 bases to trimming and J lost 9 bases, with 10 bases between them. Per germline, CDR1 SGDLS and CDR2 YYNGEE. There are 12 residues in the CDR3. For the CDR3, the DNA is TGTGCCAGCAGCGTAGATGGCCAGGCGCAGTACTTC. Its protein is CASSVDGQAQYF.

The genes are TRBV27 and TRBJ2-4; TRBD1 might be the D (5 bases). The CDR3 consists of 17 residues. Germline lookup yields CDR1 MNHEY and CDR2 SMNVEV (reference sequence). With 4 bases removed from V and 2 bases from J, the gap between germline ends came to 18 bases. Written as DNA, the CDR3 is TGTGCCAGCAGTTCTTCTTTCGGTGCAGGGACCAAAAACATTCAGTACTTC. It codes for CASSSSFGAGTKNIQYF.

The V call is TRBV4-3, the J call TRBJ2-5; 11 bases agree with TRBD2. The J call could be wrong; TRBJ2-7 is a better fit for the DNA end. This CDR3 has 15 amino acids. Germline assignment: CDR1 LGHNA and CDR2 YSLEER. Here the CDR3 reads CASSPTSGSPLEQYF. The CDR3 bases are TGCGCCAGCAGCCCTACTAGCGGGAGCCCCCTCGAGCAGTACTTC.

The chain carries TRBV28 and TRBJ1-2, with 7 bases matching TRBD1. The CDR3 has 15 amino acids. V shed 1 base and J 1 base; nucleotides not matched to a gene: 3. Looked up from germline, CDR1 is MDHEN and CDR2 is SYDVKM. CDR3 coding DNA: TGTGCCAGCAGTTTATTCGGGACAGATAACTATGGCTACACCTTC. It translates to CASSLFGTDNYGYTF.

The genes are TRBV7-3 and TRBJ2-2, with D possibly being TRBD2 (5 bases). V lost 3 bases to trimming and J lost 7 bases, with 6 bases between them. The CDR3 consists of 12 residues. Germline CDR1 reads SGHTA; CDR2 reads FQGTGA. CDR3: CASSFAGGELFF. The CDR3 DNA sequence: TGTGCCAGCAGCTTCGCGGGCGGGGAGCTGTTTTTT.

V gene TRBV9 combines with J gene TRBJ2-4; 10 positions match TRBD2. Unmatched junction bases numbered 2, after V lost 0 bases and J lost 2 bases. Germline CDR1 reads SGDLS; CDR2 reads YYNGEE. The CDR3 length is 16 residues. CDR3 bases: TGTGCCAGCAGCGTAGGACTAGCGGGTCCCAAAAACATTCAGTACTTC. Its protein product is CASSVGLAGPKNIQYF.

The rearrangement uses TRBV20-1 and TRBJ2-7; D possibly corresponds to TRBD2 (7 bases). The germline V gene encodes CDR1 DFQATT and CDR2 SNEGSKA (reference sequence). Trimming left V 4 bases short and J 6 bases short, with 10 bases between. The CDR3 runs to 11 residues. DNA of the CDR3: TGCAGTGCTAAGGGGGGGTCCGAGCAGTACTTC. Translation: CSAKGGSEQYF.

The chain employs TRBV19 and TRBJ1-1; TRBD1 aligns across 9 bases. The CDR3 has 14 residues. Trimming removed 9 bases from V and 11 bases from J; junction bases left unmatched: 16. Looked up from germline, CDR1 is LNHDA and CDR2 is SQIVND (reference sequence). CDR3 protein: CASEKGQGPLGAFF. CDR3 sequence (DNA): TGTGCCAGCGAAAAGGGACAGGGCCCCCTTGGCGCTTTCTTT.

The rearrangement uses TRBV18 and TRBJ2-5; a possible D gene is TRBD2 (6 bases). The CDR3 contains 15 residues. Germline CDR1 and CDR2: KGHSH and LQKENI. The ends were cut back, 0 bases at V and 5 bases at J, with 13 bases in the middle. CDR3 sequence (DNA): TGTGCCAGCTCACCACCGGGACTCATGGAGGAGACCCAGTACTTC. Translated: CASSPPGLMEETQYF.

The V and J genes are TRBV27 and TRBJ2-3; D is ambiguous. V lost 2 bases and J lost 4, with 10 bases in between. In germline, CDR1 is MNHEY, CDR2 SMNVEV (reference sequence). The CDR3 totals 14 residues. The CDR3 DNA follows: TGTGCCAGCAGTTTAACGCAGGTCGCAGATACGCAGTATTTT. Amino acids: CASSLTQVADTQYF.

The J gene is TRBJ1-1, the V gene TRBV7-2; 9 bases map to TRBD1. This CDR3 has 12 amino acids. Germline CDR1 reads SGHTA; CDR2 reads FQGNSA. After removal of 7 bases from V and 10 bases from J, the junction contained 7 bases not matched to a gene. CDR3 sequence reads: CASTLDRGVAFF. The CDR3 bases are TGTGCCAGCACCCTCGACAGGGGGGTAGCTTTCTTT.

V and J are TRBV19 and TRBJ1-1, with 11 bases matching TRBD1. The CDR3 contains 15 residues. Trimming took 3 bases from V and 1 from J; bases not matched to a gene: 1. The germline gives CDR1 LNHDA, CDR2 SQIVND (reference sequence). In nucleotides, the CDR3 is TGTGCCAGTAGTATGGGGACAGGGGGGAACACTGAAGCTTTCTTT. Translated, it gives CASSMGTGGNTEAFF.

This clone has only a few counts. The chain has TRBV5-5 and TRBJ2-1, with 9 bases matching TRBD1. Germline CDR1 reads SGHKS; CDR2 reads YYEKEE (reference sequence). V lost 4 bases to trimming and J lost 1 base; unmatched junction nucleotides: 15. CDR3 length: 19 amino acids. The CDR3: CASSKGQGQAGRSYNEQFF. CDR3 coding DNA: TGTGCCAGCAGCAAGGGACAGGGCCAGGCGGGAAGGTCCTACAATGAGCAGTTCTTC.